The rows below give T cell receptor beta chains drawn from one sample of a study of T cells in Graves' hyperthyroidism and ophthalmopathy. TCRdb recomputed calls from the multiplex PCR reads with MiXCR, one row per CDR3 protein. The data show roughly 550,000 distinct CDR3 sequences, about 16% seen once. The source material was blood. All receptors come from a woman aged 25 to 45 with Graves' ophthalmopathy. Each CDR3 is given with its conserved first and last residue. Fields, in order: D gene, CDR3 length, J gene, V gene, clone size, CDR3 protein, CDR3 DNA. A D gene is named only where the DNA matches it firmly. Rows give clone size only sometimes, using once, few, many, or a class for an expanded clone.

>-|15|TRBJ2-5|TRBV30|few
CAWRAPGASQETQYF
TGTGCCTGGAGAGCCCCGGGGGCTTCCCAAGAGACCCAGTACTTC
>TRBD2|19|TRBJ2-1|TRBV7-3|few
CASSFRDRGLAGLYNEQFF
TGTGCCAGCAGCTTCCGGGACAGGGGACTAGCGGGTTTATACAATGAGCAGTTCTTC
>TRBD1|15|TRBJ2-2|TRBV5-1|few
CASSVKGAGTGELFF
TGCGCCAGCAGCGTGAAGGGGGCGGGCACCGGGGAGCTGTTTTTT
>TRBD2|15|TRBJ2-5|TRBV15|many
CATSSSGRFQETQYF
TGTGCCACCAGCAGTAGCGGGAGGTTCCAAGAGACCCAGTACTTC
>-|14|TRBJ2-7|TRBV7-8|-
CASSSDGAPYEQYF
TGTGCCAGCAGCTCCGACGGGGCCCCCTACGAGCAGTACTTC
>TRBD1|15|TRBJ2-5|TRBV2|many
CASRPGTGVQETQYF
TGTGCCAGCAGGCCAGGGACAGGGGTACAAGAGACCCAGTACTTC
>-|15|TRBJ2-1|TRBV2|many
CASSYPNGIGNEQFF
TGTGCCAGCAGTTATCCGAACGGAATTGGCAATGAGCAGTTCTTC
>TRBD1|17|TRBJ2-5|TRBV5-1|many
CASSLGQGLFSQETQYF
TGCGCCAGCAGCCTGGGACAGGGGTTGTTTTCGCAAGAGACCCAGTACTTC
>TRBD2|16|TRBJ2-3|TRBV11-2|once
CASSSWSSGSTDTQYF
TGTGCCAGCAGCTCCTGGTCTAGCGGGAGTACTGATACGCAGTATTTT
>TRBD2|16|TRBJ2-1|TRBV18|many
CASSPLSGRRVYEQFF
TGTGCCAGCTCACCCCTAAGCGGGAGACGTGTTTATGAGCAGTTCTTC
>-|14|TRBJ1-5|TRBV10-3|many
CAISDPSRDQPQHF
TGTGCCATCAGTGATCCGTCGAGGGATCAGCCCCAGCATTTT